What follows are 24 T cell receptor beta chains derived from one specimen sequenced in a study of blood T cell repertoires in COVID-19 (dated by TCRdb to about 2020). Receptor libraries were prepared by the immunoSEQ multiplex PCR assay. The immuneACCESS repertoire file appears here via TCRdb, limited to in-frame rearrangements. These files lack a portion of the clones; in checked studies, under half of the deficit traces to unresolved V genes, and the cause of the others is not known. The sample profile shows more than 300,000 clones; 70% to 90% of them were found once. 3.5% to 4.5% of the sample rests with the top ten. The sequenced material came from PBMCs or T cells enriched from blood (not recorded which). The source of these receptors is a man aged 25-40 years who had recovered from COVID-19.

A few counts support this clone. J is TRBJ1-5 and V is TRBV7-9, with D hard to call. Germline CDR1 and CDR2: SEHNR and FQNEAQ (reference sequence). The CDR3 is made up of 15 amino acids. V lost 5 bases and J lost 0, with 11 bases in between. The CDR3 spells CASSPEGDSNQPQHF. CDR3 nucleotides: TGTGCCAGCAGCCCCGAGGGAGATAGCAATCAGCCCCAGCATTTT. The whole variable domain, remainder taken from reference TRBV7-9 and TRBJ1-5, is DTGVSQNPRHKITKRGQNVTFRCDPISEHNRLYWYRQTLGQGPEFLTYFQNEAQLEKSRLLSDRFSAERPKGSFSTLEIQRTEQGDSAMYLCASSPEGDSNQPQHFGDGTRLSIL.

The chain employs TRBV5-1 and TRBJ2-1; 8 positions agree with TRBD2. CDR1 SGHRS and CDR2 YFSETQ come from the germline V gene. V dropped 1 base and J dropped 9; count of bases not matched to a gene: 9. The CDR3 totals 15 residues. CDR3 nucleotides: TGCGCCAGCAGCTTGTCCGGGAGGGACTGGACTGAGCAGTTCTTC. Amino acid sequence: CASSLSGRDWTEQFF.

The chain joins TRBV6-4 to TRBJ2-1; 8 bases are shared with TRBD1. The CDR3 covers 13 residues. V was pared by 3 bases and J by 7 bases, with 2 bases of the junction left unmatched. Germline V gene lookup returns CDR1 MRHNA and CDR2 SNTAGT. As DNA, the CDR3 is TGTGCCAGCAGTGAAAGGGACAGGAATGAGCAGTTCTTC. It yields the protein CASSERDRNEQFF.

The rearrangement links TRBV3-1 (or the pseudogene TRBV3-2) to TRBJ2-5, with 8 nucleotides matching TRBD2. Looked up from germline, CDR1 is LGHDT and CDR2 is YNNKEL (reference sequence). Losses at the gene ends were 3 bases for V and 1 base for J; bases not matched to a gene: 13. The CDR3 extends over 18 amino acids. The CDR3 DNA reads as TGTGCCAGCAGCCATTCCAAGGGACTAGTTGGATTCCAAGAGACCCAGTACTTC. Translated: CASSHSKGLVGFQETQYF.

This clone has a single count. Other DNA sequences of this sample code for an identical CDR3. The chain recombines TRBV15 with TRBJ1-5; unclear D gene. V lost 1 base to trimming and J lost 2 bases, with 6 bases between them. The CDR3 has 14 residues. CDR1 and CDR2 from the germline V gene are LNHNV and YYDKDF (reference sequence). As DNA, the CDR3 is TGTGCCACCAGCAGAGCCGGGGGCAATCAGCCCCAGCATTTT. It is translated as CATSRAGGNQPQHF.

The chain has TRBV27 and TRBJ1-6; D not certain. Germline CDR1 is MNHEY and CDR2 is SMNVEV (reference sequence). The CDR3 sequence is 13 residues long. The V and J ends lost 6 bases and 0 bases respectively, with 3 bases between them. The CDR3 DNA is TGTGCCAGCAGGAGCTCCTATAATTCACCCCTCCACTTT. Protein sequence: CASRSSYNSPLHF.

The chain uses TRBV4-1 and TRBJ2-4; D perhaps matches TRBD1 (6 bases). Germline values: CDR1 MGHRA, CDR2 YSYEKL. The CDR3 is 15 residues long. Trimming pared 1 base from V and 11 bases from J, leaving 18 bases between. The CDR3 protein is CASSQVRGHGAVQYF. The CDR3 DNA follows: TGCGCCAGCAGCCAAGTTAGGGGACACGGGGCCGTTCAGTACTTC.

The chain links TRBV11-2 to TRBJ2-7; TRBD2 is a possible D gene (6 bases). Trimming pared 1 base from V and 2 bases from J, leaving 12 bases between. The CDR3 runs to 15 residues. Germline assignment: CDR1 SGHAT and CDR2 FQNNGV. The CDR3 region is CASSLARGTAYEQYF. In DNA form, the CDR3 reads TGTGCCAGCAGCTTAGCCCGGGGGACGGCCTACGAGCAGTACTTC.

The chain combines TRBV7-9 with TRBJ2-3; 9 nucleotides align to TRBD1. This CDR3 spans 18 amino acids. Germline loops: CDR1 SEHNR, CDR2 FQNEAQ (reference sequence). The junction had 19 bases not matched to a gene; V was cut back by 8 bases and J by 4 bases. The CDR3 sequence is CASGKGRMDRGTPDTQYF. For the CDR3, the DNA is TGTGCCAGCGGTAAGGGAAGAATGGACAGGGGAACCCCAGATACGCAGTATTTT.

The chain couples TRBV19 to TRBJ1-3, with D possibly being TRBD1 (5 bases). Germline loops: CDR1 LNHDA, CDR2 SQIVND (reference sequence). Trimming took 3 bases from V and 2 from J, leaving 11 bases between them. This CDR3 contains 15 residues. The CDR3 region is CASSILLGPGNTIYF. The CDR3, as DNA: TGTGCCAGTAGTATTCTATTGGGGCCTGGAAACACCATATATTTT.

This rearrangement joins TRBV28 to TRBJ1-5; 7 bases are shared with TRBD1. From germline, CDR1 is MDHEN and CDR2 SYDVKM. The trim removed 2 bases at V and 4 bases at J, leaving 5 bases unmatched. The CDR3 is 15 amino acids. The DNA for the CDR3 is TGTGCCAGCAGTTTAGAGGGGGCAAGGAATCAGCCCCAGCATTTT. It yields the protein CASSLEGARNQPQHF.

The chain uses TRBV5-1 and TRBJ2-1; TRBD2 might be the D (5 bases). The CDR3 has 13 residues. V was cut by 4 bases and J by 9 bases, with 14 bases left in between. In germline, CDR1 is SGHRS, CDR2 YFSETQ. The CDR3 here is CASSPSGYAEQFF. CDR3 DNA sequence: TGCGCCAGCAGCCCGTCGGGGTACGCTGAGCAGTTCTTC.

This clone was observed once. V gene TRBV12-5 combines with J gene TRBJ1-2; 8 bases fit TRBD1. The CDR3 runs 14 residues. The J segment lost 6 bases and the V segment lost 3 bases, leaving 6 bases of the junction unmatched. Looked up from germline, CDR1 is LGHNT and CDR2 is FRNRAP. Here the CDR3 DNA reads TGTGCTAGTGGTTTTGCCAGGGGGCTAGATGGCTACACCTTC. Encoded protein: CASGFARGLDGYTF. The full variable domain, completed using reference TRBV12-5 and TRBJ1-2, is DARVTQTPRHKVTEMGQEVTMRCQPILGHNTVFWYRQTMMQGLELLAYFRNRAPLDDSGMPKDRFSAEMPDATLATLKIQPSEPRDSAVYFCASGFARGLDGYTFGSGTRLTVV.

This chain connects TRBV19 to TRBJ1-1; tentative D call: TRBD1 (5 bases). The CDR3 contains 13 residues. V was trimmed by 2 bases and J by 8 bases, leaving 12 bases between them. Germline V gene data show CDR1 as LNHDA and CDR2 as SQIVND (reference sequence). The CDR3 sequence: CASSIPPGGEAFF. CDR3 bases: TGTGCCAGTAGTATACCCCCCGGGGGGGAAGCTTTCTTT.

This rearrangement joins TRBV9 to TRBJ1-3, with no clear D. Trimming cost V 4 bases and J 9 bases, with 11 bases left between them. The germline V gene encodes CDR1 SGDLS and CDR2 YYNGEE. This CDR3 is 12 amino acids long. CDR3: CASSSREGTIYF. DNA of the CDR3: TGTGCCAGCAGCTCCCGGGAAGGCACCATATATTTT.

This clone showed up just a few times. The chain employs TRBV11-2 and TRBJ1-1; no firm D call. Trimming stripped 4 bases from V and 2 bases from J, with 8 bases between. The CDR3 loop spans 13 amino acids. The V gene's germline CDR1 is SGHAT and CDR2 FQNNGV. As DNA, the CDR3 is TGTGCCAGCAGCTACAATTATAACACTGAAGCTTTCTTT. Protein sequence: CASSYNYNTEAFF.

CDR3 region: CASSLDTTLAKNIQYF. CDR3 in DNA: TGTGCCAGCAGCTTAGATACTACTTTAGCCAAAAACATTCAGTACTTC. The chain joins TRBV11-3 to TRBJ2-4; D gene unclear. Per the germline V gene, CDR1 is SGHNT and CDR2 is YENEEA. The CDR3 runs to 16 residues. V was cut by 0 bases and J by 0 bases, with 9 bases left in between.

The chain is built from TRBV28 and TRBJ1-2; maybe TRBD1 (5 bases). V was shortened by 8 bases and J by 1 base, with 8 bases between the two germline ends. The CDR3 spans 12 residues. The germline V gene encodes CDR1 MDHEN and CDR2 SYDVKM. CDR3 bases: TGTGCCAGCGGGGGGTTTAACTATGGCTACACCTTC. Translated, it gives CASGGFNYGYTF.

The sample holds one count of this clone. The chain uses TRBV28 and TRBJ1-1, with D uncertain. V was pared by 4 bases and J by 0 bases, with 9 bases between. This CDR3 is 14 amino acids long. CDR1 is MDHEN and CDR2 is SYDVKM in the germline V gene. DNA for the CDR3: TGTGCCAGCAGTTGGGCAGGTTTGAACACTGAAGCTTTCTTT. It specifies CASSWAGLNTEAFF.

For the CDR3, the DNA is TGCGCCAGCAGCTTGGACGGGGGGGAGCATGGCTACACCTTC. It specifies CASSLDGGEHGYTF. The chain is built from TRBV5-1 and TRBJ1-2; possible D gene TRBD1, 5 bases. V lost 0 bases and J lost 6, with 12 bases in between. The CDR3 totals 14 residues. Looked up from germline, CDR1 is SGHRS and CDR2 is YFSETQ.

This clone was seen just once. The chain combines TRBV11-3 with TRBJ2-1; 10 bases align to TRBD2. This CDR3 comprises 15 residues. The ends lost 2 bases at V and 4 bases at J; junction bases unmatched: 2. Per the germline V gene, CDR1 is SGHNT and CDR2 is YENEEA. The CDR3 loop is CASSLLAGEYNEQFF. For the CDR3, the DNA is TGTGCCAGCAGCTTACTAGCGGGAGAATACAATGAGCAGTTCTTC.

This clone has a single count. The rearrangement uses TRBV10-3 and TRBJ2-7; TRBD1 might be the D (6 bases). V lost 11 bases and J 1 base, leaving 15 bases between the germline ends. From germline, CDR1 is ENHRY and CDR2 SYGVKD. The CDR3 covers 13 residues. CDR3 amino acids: CASTGTSSYEQYF. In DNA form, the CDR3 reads TGTGCCTCCACCGGGACAAGTTCCTACGAGCAGTACTTC.

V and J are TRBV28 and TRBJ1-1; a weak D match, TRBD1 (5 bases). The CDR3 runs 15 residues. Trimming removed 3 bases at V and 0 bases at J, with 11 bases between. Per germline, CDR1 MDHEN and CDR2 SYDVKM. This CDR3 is CASSLRGLLNTEAFF. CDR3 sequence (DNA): TGTGCCAGCAGTTTGCGGGGACTACTGAACACTGAAGCTTTCTTT.

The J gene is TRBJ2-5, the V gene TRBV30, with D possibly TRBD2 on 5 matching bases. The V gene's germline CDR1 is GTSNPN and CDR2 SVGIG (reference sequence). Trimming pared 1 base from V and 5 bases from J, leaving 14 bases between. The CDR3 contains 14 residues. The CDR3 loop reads CAWSERSRWETQYF. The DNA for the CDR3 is TGTGCCTGGAGTGAGCGGTCCAGGTGGGAGACCCAGTACTTC. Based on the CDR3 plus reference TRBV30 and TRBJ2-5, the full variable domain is SQTIHQWPATLVQPVGSPLSLECTVEGTSNPNLYWYRQAAGRGLQLLFYSVGIGQISSEVPQNLSASRPQDRQFILSSKKLLLSDSGFYLCAWSERSRWETQYFGPGTRLLVL.